The 12 T cell receptor delta chains below all came from one sample that was sequenced in a study of Vδ1+ human thymocytes. Regarding the study as a whole: Thymic TRG and TRD repertoires appeared highly polyclonal.

The antigens for these receptors are not known. Extracted RNA was reverse transcribed into cDNA. Pooled V-gene forward primers with one constant-region reverse primer generated the CDR3 amplicons by multiplex PCR. TCRdb re-called the multiplex PCR reads with CATT. Of about 55,000 delta-chain clones listed, around a sixth are singletons. Input material: Vdelta1+ gamma-delta thymocytes from the thymus. Specified subset: FACS-sorted CD3+ TCRalphabeta- TCRVdelta1+ TCRVdelta2- thymocytes. The receptor set was obtained from a boy in the first two years of life who had congenital heart surgery.

The chain combines TRDV1 with TRDJ1; 8 nucleotides agree with TRDD2. The length of the CDR3 is 24 residues. Germline V CDR1 and CDR2: TSWWSYY, QGS. The trim removed 0 bases at V and 2 bases at J, leaving 29 bases unmatched. In DNA form, the CDR3 reads TGTGCTCTTGGGGAACTAGCACCCGTTCTTCCTACAGGAGACTGGGATAGGCCGACCGATAAACTCATCTTT. Translated: CALGELAPVLPTGDWDRPTDKLIF.

This clone was seen more than once but under ten times. This chain links TRDV1 with TRDJ1, with TRDD3 matching 10 bases. The CDR3 covers 18 residues. Germline V gives CDR1 TSWWSYY, CDR2 QGS. Trimming at V came to 1 base and at J to 0 bases, leaving 8 bases not matched to a gene. CDR3: CALGEHRGIRHYTDKLIF. The CDR3 nucleotides read TGTGCTCTTGGGGAACACAGGGGGATACGCCACTACACCGATAAACTCATCTTT.

The rearrangement uses TRDV1 and TRDJ1; D ambiguous. This CDR3 spans 13 amino acids. The V gene's germline CDR1 is TSWWSYY and CDR2 QGS. The V and J ends lost 2 bases and 1 base respectively, with 5 bases between them. The CDR3 DNA is TGTGCTCTTGGGGAAGACCCCACCGATAAACTCATCTTT. Encoded protein: CALGEDPTDKLIF.

The rearrangement links TRDV1 to TRDJ1, with 7 bases lining up with TRDD2. This CDR3 region has 20 residues. The germline gives CDR1 TSWWSYY, CDR2 QGS. V dropped 5 bases and J dropped 0; count of bases not matched to a gene: 21. The CDR3 DNA reads TGTGCTCTTGGGCCCAACGATTCCTACGGGTACTGTACATACACCGATAAACTCATCTTT. This translates into CALGPNDSYGYCTYTDKLIF.

This clone was observed at least ten times. The chain recombines TRDV2 with TRDJ1; 11 bases agree with TRDD3. V lost 1 base to trimming and J lost 2 bases; unmatched junction nucleotides: 5. The germline V gene has CDR1 GEAIGNYY and CDR2 EKD. The CDR3 has 16 residues. The CDR3 region has the DNA TGTGCCTGTGACACACTGGGGGATATGGGAACCGATAAACTCATCTTT. It encodes CACDTLGDMGTDKLIF.

This clone was seen only a few times. This chain connects TRDV1 to TRDJ1; 9 bases align to TRDD3. CDR3 length equals 22 residues. Losses at the gene ends were 5 bases for V and 0 bases for J; bases not matched to a gene: 25. Germline-derived CDR1 and CDR2 are TSWWSYY and QGS. The CDR3 nucleotides read TGTGCTCTTGGGACACTCACATCCCCTCGCCGGGCACTGGGGGACTACACCGATAAACTCATCTTT. This gives the protein CALGTLTSPRRALGDYTDKLIF.

This clone was observed a handful of times. This chain uses TRDV1 with TRDJ1; D is undetermined. The CDR3 runs to 15 residues. V was cut by 4 bases and J by 0 bases, with 12 bases left in between. CDR1 and CDR2 from the germline V gene are TSWWSYY and QGS. This chain's CDR3 is CALGVPSVYTDKLIF. The CDR3 DNA follows: TGTGCTCTTGGGGTCCCATCCGTGTACACCGATAAACTCATCTTT.

This chain uses TRDV1 with TRDJ1; 8 bases agree with TRDD2. Trimming removed 1 base from V and 2 bases from J; junction bases left unmatched: 15. The CDR3 is 19 amino acids. The V gene's germline CDR1 is TSWWSYY and CDR2 QGS. The CDR3 sequence is CALGEQRAFLLSMTDKLIF. The CDR3 DNA follows: TGTGCTCTTGGGGAACAAAGGGCCTTCCTATTAAGTATGACCGATAAACTCATCTTT.

This clone has just a few counts. V gene TRDV2 combines with J gene TRDJ3; 8 bases line up with TRDD3. The germline V gene encodes CDR1 GEAIGNYY and CDR2 EKD. With V trimmed by 0 bases and J by 0 bases, 15 bases remained unmatched. CDR3 length: 22 amino acids. CDR3 nucleotide sequence: TGTGCCTGTGACACCTTTACTTCGTACTGGGGGCCCAGCTCCTGGGACACCCGACAGATGTTTTTC. Amino acids: CACDTFTSYWGPSSWDTRQMFF.

This clone was picked up a small number of times. The chain carries TRDV1 and TRDJ1; 10 positions agree with TRDD3. V lost 0 bases to trimming and J lost 0 bases; unmatched junction nucleotides: 10. The CDR3 length is 19 residues. Germline lookup yields CDR1 TSWWSYY and CDR2 QGS. The CDR3 bases are TGTGCTCTTGGGGAACTAGCCGTGGGGGATACTGGATACACCGATAAACTCATCTTT. It codes for CALGELAVGDTGYTDKLIF.

This clone was counted only a few times. V is TRDV1 and J is TRDJ1; 11 nucleotides agree with TRDD3. Germline trimming cut 0 bases from V and 3 bases from J; bases unmatched to any gene: 15. Germline V CDR1 and CDR2: TSWWSYY, QGS. This CDR3 contains 20 residues. The CDR3: CALGELPGRVLGDKADKLIF. DNA of the CDR3: TGTGCTCTTGGGGAACTCCCCGGTCGCGTACTGGGGGATAAAGCCGATAAACTCATCTTT.

The table lists this clone with a few counts. This chain joins TRDV1 and TRDJ1, with a tentative D call TRDD3 (5 bases). This CDR3 comprises 24 residues. Germline-derived CDR1 and CDR2 are TSWWSYY and QGS. Trimming left V 2 bases short and J 0 bases short, with 37 bases between. CDR3 in DNA: TGTGCTCTTGGGGAAGGGAATGGGGAGCGTATACGGGCCGGGGACCGGGGCTACACCGATAAACTCATCTTT. Translating gives CALGEGNGERIRAGDRGYTDKLIF.